Given below is one T cell receptor beta chain in context. There is no known antigen for this receptor. Per-nucleotide qualities are absent, and no much larger clonotype sits a single base away. Using the immunoSEQ multiplex PCR assay, the TCRB and TCRAD loci were amplified from a standardized quantity of quality-controlled genomic DNA. Amplicons spanned the V(D)J region at a length sufficient to cover the CDR3 and identify V and J genes. The commercial immunoSEQ service was used to sequence amplicons on an Illumina platform. As for the original processing: Primer bias and sequencing errors were corrected as previously described, and TCRAD and TCRB definitions were based on the IMGT database. The repertoires were analysed using immunoSEQ Analyzer 3.0 and VDJTools for basic statistics, V/J segment usage, diversity estimates, rarefaction and pairwise overlap. Diversity was estimated with Chao1, ChaoE, Efron-Thisted, Shannon and inverse Simpson indices, and also on datasets down-sampled to the smallest sample. For repertoire overlap, CDR3 nucleotide sequence, V gene and J gene had to match strictly, and clustering was done by Jaccard-based multidimensional scaling. TCRdb limited this immuneACCESS table to in-frame rearrangements with V and J called. A share of clones is missing; checked studies link under half to unresolved V genes, and the rest is unexplained. V, J and clone size reflect that table, while D and trimming were determined from the DNA. Present in this sample are roughly 130,000 clones, around 94% of which were seen just once. The ten largest account for more than 0.02% of the sample.

This entry is derived from a study of human thymus T cells (dated by TCRdb to about 2020). Looking at the study overall: The study described the TCR alpha and beta repertoires in about eight infant thymus samples and a few matching peripheral blood samples. The infant donors were roughly 7 to 244 days old, and the cohort included six or seven males and two females. On the study overall, not on this receptor specifically: Usage of V and J gene segments appeared to be biased in both the thymic and the peripheral blood repertoires. According to the related research, thymic TCR repertoires were highly overlapping among unrelated individuals. On average, thymus samples yielded approximately 780,000 unique TCRB clonotypes, whereas blood samples yielded about 80,000.

Per the germline V gene, SGHTS is the CDR1 and YDEGEE is the CDR2. The CDR3 runs 13 residues from the cysteine to the phenylalanine. The entry retains the CDR3 DNA only, 39 bases that are in frame from base 1. V and J lose 0 bases and 5 bases, and a span of 5 bases separates them. The thymus tissue came from surgical resects taken out during corrective cardiac surgery. Immunologically healthy infants undergoing open corrective cardiac surgery for congenital heart defects in Finland were used as donors. Thymocytes were mechanically released from the tissue and were stored as pellets of about 9-33 million cells at -70 degrees C. A QIAsymphony instrument was used to extract genomic DNA from frozen cell pellets.

The source material was thymus tissue. The rearrangement joined TRBV5-8 to TRBJ1-4; no D gene call is confident. This receptor was obtained from a boy less than two years old with a congenital heart defect but otherwise immunologically healthy. The CDR3 region: CASSLGQNEKLFF. The DNA sequence is given as TGTGCCAGCAGCTTGGGACAAAATGAAAAACTGTTTTTT.